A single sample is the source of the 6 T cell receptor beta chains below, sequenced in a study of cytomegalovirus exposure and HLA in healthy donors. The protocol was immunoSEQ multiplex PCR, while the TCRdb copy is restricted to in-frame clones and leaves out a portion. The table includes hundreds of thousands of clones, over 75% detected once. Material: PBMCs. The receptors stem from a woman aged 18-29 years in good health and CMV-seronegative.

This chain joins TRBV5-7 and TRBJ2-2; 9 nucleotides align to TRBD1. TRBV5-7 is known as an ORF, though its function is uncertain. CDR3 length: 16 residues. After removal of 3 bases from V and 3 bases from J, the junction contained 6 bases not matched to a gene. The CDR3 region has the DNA TGTGCCAGCAGCTGGGGACAGGGAGACGACACCGGGGAGCTGTTTTTT. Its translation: CASSWGQGDDTGELFF.

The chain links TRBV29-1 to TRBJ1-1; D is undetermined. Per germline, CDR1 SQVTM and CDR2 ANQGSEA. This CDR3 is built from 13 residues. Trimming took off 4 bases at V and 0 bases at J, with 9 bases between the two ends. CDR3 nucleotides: TGCAGCGTTGCCCGGGTGCTGAACACTGAAGCTTTCTTT. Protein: CSVARVLNTEAFF.

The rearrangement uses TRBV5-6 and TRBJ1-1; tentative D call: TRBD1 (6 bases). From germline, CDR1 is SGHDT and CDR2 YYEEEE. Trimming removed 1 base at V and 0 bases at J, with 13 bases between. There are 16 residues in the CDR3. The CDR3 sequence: CASSLRGGSMNTEAFF. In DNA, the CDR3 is TGTGCCAGCAGCTTGAGGGGGGGATCGATGAACACTGAAGCTTTCTTT. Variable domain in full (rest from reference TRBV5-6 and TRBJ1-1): DAGVTQSPTHLIKTRGQQVTLRCSPKSGHDTVSWYQQALGQGPQFIFQYYEEEERQRGNFPDRFSGHQFPNYSSELNVNALLLGDSALYLCASSLRGGSMNTEAFFGQGTRLTVV.

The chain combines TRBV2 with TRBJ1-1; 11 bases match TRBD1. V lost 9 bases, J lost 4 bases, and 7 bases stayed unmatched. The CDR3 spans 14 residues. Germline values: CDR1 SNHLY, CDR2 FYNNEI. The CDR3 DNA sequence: TGTGCCAGTCAAACGGGACAGGGGGGCACTGAAGCTTTCTTT. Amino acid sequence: CASQTGQGGTEAFF. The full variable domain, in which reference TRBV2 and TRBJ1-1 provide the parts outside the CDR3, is EPEVTQTPSHQVTQMGQEVILRCVPISNHLYFYWYRQILGQKVEFLVSFYNNEISEKSEIFDDQFSVERPDGSNFTLKIRSTKLEDSAMYFCASQTGQGGTEAFFGQGTRLTVV.

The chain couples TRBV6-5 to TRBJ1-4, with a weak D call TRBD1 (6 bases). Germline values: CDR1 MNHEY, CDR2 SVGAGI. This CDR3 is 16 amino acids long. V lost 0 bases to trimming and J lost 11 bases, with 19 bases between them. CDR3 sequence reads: CASSYSQGSGVSKLFF. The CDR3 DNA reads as TGTGCCAGCAGTTACTCCCAGGGGAGTGGGGTTTCGAAACTGTTTTTT.

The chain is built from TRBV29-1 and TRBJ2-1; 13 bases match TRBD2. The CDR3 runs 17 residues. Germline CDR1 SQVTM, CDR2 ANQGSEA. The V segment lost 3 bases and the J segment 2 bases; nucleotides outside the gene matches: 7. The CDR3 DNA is TGCAGCGTTGAGGTCGGACTAGCGGGAGCGGCCTACAATGAGCAGTTCTTC. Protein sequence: CSVEVGLAGAAYNEQFF.